The entry below describes one TCR beta chain. This sample was taken from a study of blood T cell repertoires in COVID-19. Study-level information: COVID-19 samples from acute and convalescent phases originated in the United States, Italy and Spain. T cells, B-cell-depleted T cells, or PBMCs supplied cDNA or gDNA.

The CDR3 consists of 14 residues. V was trimmed by 3 bases and J by 0 bases, leaving 5 bases between them. The germline V gene encodes CDR1 LNHDA and CDR2 SQIVND (reference sequence). Data came from immunoSEQ multiplex PCR; TCRdb stores just in-frame clones and leaves some out. The sample shows 80,000 to 95,000 clones, approximately 80% of them seen only once. This TCR was sampled from a woman of 80 years or more with active or convalescent COVID-19. The source material was peripheral blood. The chain has TRBV19 and TRBJ1-4; D gene unclear. The CDR3 DNA is TGTGCCAGTAGTATCGGGGCAACTAATGAAAAACTGTTTTTT. Its translation is CASSIGATNEKLFF.